This is a list of T cell receptor beta chains from one sample in a study of cytomegalovirus exposure and HLA in healthy donors. Sequenced by immunoSEQ multiplex PCR; TCRdb stores in-frame clones only, minus some. The repertoire holds about 130,000 clones, with less than 80% as singletons. Sequences were obtained from PBMCs. The receptors here all came from a man aged 35 to 55 in good health and CMV-seropositive. Each CDR3 is given with its conserved first and last residue. The D gene is left open where the match is weak. Some rows have no size entry. The others give once, few or many, or a class for an expanded clone.

size	length	D	J	V	CDR3	DNA
NA	17	TRBD1	TRBJ1-1	TRBV9	CASSVDRGGARNTEAFF	TGTGCCAGCAGCGTAGATCGAGGGGGCGCGAGGAACACTGAAGCTTTCTTT
NA	16	NA	TRBJ1-2	TRBV9	CASSVARDTSFYGYTF	TGTGCCAGCAGCGTAGCCCGGGACACCTCTTTCTATGGCTACACCTTC
NA	15	TRBD1	TRBJ1-3	TRBV7-9	CASSLGTGAGNTIYF	TGTGCCAGCAGCTTAGGGACAGGGGCTGGAAACACCATATATTTT
NA	16	TRBD2	TRBJ2-1	TRBV5-4	CASSFGGSVSYNEQFF	TGTGCCAGCAGCTTCGGCGGGAGTGTCTCCTACAATGAGCAGTTCTTC
NA	16	TRBD1	TRBJ2-7	TRBV27	CASSETTGTGLYEQYF	TGTGCCAGCAGTGAGACAACCGGGACAGGGCTCTACGAGCAGTACTTC
NA	17	TRBD2	TRBJ2-2	TRBV9	CASSPRGLAGLTGELFF	TGTGCCAGCAGCCCCCGGGGACTAGCGGGGCTGACCGGGGAGCTGTTTTTT
few	14	TRBD1	TRBJ1-2	TRBV5-5	CASSLTGANYGYTF	TGTGCCAGCAGCTTGACAGGGGCTAACTATGGCTACACCTTC
NA	17	TRBD1	TRBJ1-3	TRBV9	CASSPTGDRGTGNTIYF	TGTGCCAGCAGCCCTACTGGGGACAGGGGAACTGGAAACACCATATATTTT
NA	16	NA	TRBJ2-6	TRBV27	CASTTYAGSGANVLTF	TGTGCCAGCACCACTTACGCAGGGTCTGGGGCCAACGTCCTGACTTTC
NA	18	TRBD2	TRBJ2-3	TRBV7-2	CASSLGRTSPTSTDTQYF	TGTGCCAGCAGCTTAGGAAGGACTAGCCCAACAAGCACAGATACGCAGTATTTT
few	14	NA	TRBJ1-2	TRBV7-8	CASSRGHSNYGYTF	TGTGCCAGCAGCCGGGGACACTCTAACTATGGCTACACCTTC
NA	14	TRBD1	TRBJ2-2	TRBV6-1	CASTQLRGPGELFF	TGTGCCAGCACTCAACTAAGGGGGCCCGGGGAGCTGTTTTTT
NA	15	TRBD1	TRBJ1-5	TRBV4-2	CASSERTGFRQPQHF	TGTGCCAGCAGCGAAAGGACAGGGTTTCGTCAGCCCCAGCATTTT
NA	13	TRBD1	TRBJ1-2	TRBV11-2	CASSLDRGRGYTF	TGTGCCAGCAGCTTAGACAGGGGGCGCGGCTACACCTTC
NA	16	TRBD2	TRBJ2-4	TRBV19	CASSKGLAGIMNIQYF	TGTGCCAGTAGTAAGGGACTAGCGGGAATTATGAACATTCAGTACTTC
NA	14	TRBD1	TRBJ2-7	TRBV10-3	CAIAPGQGAYEQYF	TGTGCCATCGCACCGGGACAGGGGGCCTACGAGCAGTACTTC
NA	16	NA	TRBJ2-1	TRBV27	CASSLLRGGTEREQFF	TGTGCCAGCAGTTTATTGCGGGGTGGGACAGAACGTGAGCAGTTCTTC
NA	13	NA	TRBJ1-2	TRBV7-9	CSSSNRTNYGYTF	TGTTCCAGTTCTAACAGGACCAACTATGGCTACACCTTC
NA	13	NA	TRBJ1-1	TRBV2	CASNRDSPEEAFF	TGTGCCAGCAATCGCGACAGCCCCGAGGAAGCTTTCTTT
few	14	TRBD1	TRBJ1-6	TRBV7-9	CASSLLGGSTPLHF	TGTGCCAGCAGCTTACTAGGGGGCAGTACACCCCTCCACTTT
NA	16	TRBD2	TRBJ2-2	TRBV5-1	CASSPPSGGPGGELFF	TGCGCCAGCAGCCCACCTAGCGGGGGCCCCGGCGGGGAGCTGTTTTTT
once	13	NA	TRBJ1-1	TRBV11-2	CASSPGGNTEAFF	TGTGCCAGCAGCCCTGGAGGGAACACTGAAGCTTTCTTT
NA	14	TRBD1	TRBJ2-1	TRBV27	CASRKGQGNNEQFF	TGTGCCAGCAGAAAGGGACAGGGGAACAATGAGCAGTTCTTC
NA	15	TRBD1	TRBJ2-1	TRBV5-4	CASRPGQGAPNEQFF	TGTGCCAGCAGACCGGGACAGGGGGCGCCCAATGAGCAGTTCTTC
NA	15	NA	TRBJ1-5	TRBV18	CASSPAGTINQPQHF	TGTGCCAGCTCCCCTGCCGGGACAATCAATCAGCCCCAGCATTTT
NA	11	TRBD1	TRBJ1-3	TRBV6-6	CASSDRGRFYF	TGTGCCAGCAGTGACAGGGGAAGATTTTATTTT
NA	16	NA	TRBJ2-7	TRBV7-6	CASSLAIPGTSYEQYF	TGTGCCAGCAGCTTAGCGATCCCAGGGACTTCCTACGAGCAGTACTTC
few	13	NA	TRBJ2-5	TRBV5-4	CASSPVGQETQYF	TGTGCCAGCAGCCCGGTTGGCCAAGAGACCCAGTACTTC
NA	16	TRBD1	TRBJ2-5	TRBV7-9	CASSTPTGGVEETQYF	TGTGCCAGCAGCACACCGACAGGGGGAGTAGAAGAGACCCAGTACTTC